The TCR beta chain under discussion was sequenced for a study of post-analysis software for immune sequencing data. At the level of the study: Relapsing-remitting, secondary progressive and progressive-relapsing courses of multiple sclerosis were included. The study's findings and limits: TRBV segments more frequent in patients than in controls numbered several and included TRBV5-6, TRBV5-1 and TRBV20-1. Co-batched samples clustered tightly together by F measure. Multiple sclerosis patients had significantly lower normalized Chao1 diversity than controls.

The CDR3 sequence is 13 residues long. As for this clonotype: Its cognate antigen is unknown.

TCR beta libraries were prepared from cDNA with unique molecular identifiers. Starting from roughly 1.1 to 9.2 million T cells, the study yielded 450,000 to 500,000 cDNA molecules. TCRdb analysed the PCR reads with MiXCR anew, one entry per CDR3 protein. Of approximately 630,000 distinct CDR3 sequences in the sample, 55% to 70% were seen once. V is TRBV12-3 or TRBV12-4 and J is TRBJ2-4; D unclear. TRBJ2-7 matches the DNA end more closely, so the J call is doubtful. Sequencing was done on a sample of blood. The receptor was derived from a girl aged 2 to 10 with multiple sclerosis. CDR3 sequence reads: CASSPSLHYEQYF. In DNA form, the CDR3 reads TGTGCCAGCAGCCCCTCATTGCACTACGAGCAGTACTTC.